These 27 T cell receptor beta chains were sequenced from one sample in a study of cytomegalovirus exposure and HLA in healthy donors. Primers: 60 Vbeta forward and 13 Jbeta reverse. Data came from immunoSEQ multiplex PCR; TCRdb stores just in-frame clones and leaves some out. Of fewer than 130,000 clones in the sample, around two thirds are singletons; the top ten hold around 4%. The sequenced sample was PBMCs. The receptors were gathered from a man aged 25-40 years in good health and CMV-seropositive.

The rearrangement links TRBV5-6 to TRBJ2-3; D is possibly TRBD2 (7 bases). The V end lost 0 bases, the J end lost 0 bases, and 17 bases lay between the germline ends. The CDR3 totals 18 residues. The germline V gene has CDR1 SGHDT and CDR2 YYEEEE. The CDR3, as DNA: TGTGCCAGCAGCTTGGCGGGGGCCCCGGGGGGAAGCACAGATACGCAGTATTTT. Its protein is CASSLAGAPGGSTDTQYF.

The CDR3 coding sequence is TGTGCCAGCAGCTTACGGGGGGGGGACGAGCAGTACTTC. It specifies CASSLRGGDEQYF. The chain is built from TRBV7-3 and TRBJ2-7, with 8 bases that match TRBD2. Unmatched junction bases numbered 2, after V lost 2 bases and J lost 5 bases. The germline V gene has CDR1 SGHTA and CDR2 FQGTGA. CDR3 length equals 13 residues.

This rearrangement joins TRBV19 to TRBJ1-3, with D possibly TRBD1 on 6 matching bases. From germline, CDR1 is LNHDA and CDR2 SQIVND (reference sequence). Trimming took 3 bases from V and 7 from J, leaving 10 bases between them. CDR3 size: 13 residues. The CDR3: CASSMGHGNTIYF. The DNA for the CDR3 is TGTGCCAGTAGTATGGGACACGGTAACACCATATATTTT.

The chain combines TRBV4-2 with TRBJ2-1; 8 bases line up with TRBD2. This CDR3 has 16 amino acids. Germline V CDR1 and CDR2: LGHNA, YNFKEQ. V was clipped by 1 base and J by 6 bases; unmatched bases: 8. CDR3 in DNA: TGTGCCAGCAGCCAAGCCCGGGGGGGCTGGAGCAATGAGCAGTTCTTC. Translated, it gives CASSQARGGWSNEQFF.

Only a few counts were recorded for this clone. The CDR3 loop is CASSLTGSRYNEQFF. CDR3 DNA: TGCGCCAGCAGCCTCACAGGGTCTAGGTACAATGAGCAGTTCTTC. The rearrangement links TRBV5-1 to TRBJ2-1; tentatively, D is TRBD1 (6 bases). Germline CDR1 reads SGHRS; CDR2 reads YFSETQ. CDR3 size: 15 residues. V was trimmed by 4 bases and J by 4 bases, leaving 15 bases between them.

This clone has only one observation. The genes are TRBV6-5 and TRBJ1-1; 10 nucleotides agree with TRBD1. CDR3 size: 16 residues. Germline CDR1 reads MNHEY; CDR2 reads SVGAGI. Germline trimming cut 0 bases from V and 7 bases from J; bases unmatched to any gene: 8. CDR3 coding DNA: TGTGCCAGCAGTTACTCGAGGACAGGGGGGGACATTGAAGCTTTCTTT. This codes for CASSYSRTGGDIEAFF.

This clone has more than one count but fewer than ten. The rearrangement uses TRBV6-5 and TRBJ1-1, with D possibly being TRBD1 (6 bases). Germline V gives CDR1 MNHEY, CDR2 SVGAGI. This CDR3 comprises 15 residues. Trimming cost V 4 bases and J 5 bases, with 17 bases left between them. The CDR3 loop reads CASSSRGAGRTEAFF. CDR3 DNA sequence: TGTGCCAGCAGTTCCCGGGGGGCGGGAAGGACTGAAGCTTTCTTT.

The chain employs TRBV7-9 and TRBJ2-5, with 8 bases lining up with TRBD2. CDR1 is SEHNR, CDR2 FQNEAQ, per germline (reference sequence). The CDR3 runs to 13 residues. The junction had 0 bases not matched to a gene; V was cut back by 5 bases and J by 1 base. CDR3 amino acids: CASSTSGQETQYF. The CDR3 DNA follows: TGTGCCAGCAGCACTAGCGGCCAAGAGACCCAGTACTTC.

The chain is built from TRBV2 and TRBJ1-6; 7 positions agree with TRBD1. The junction had 4 bases not matched to a gene; V was cut back by 4 bases and J by 4 bases. Germline V gene sequence: CDR1 SNHLY, CDR2 FYNNEI. The CDR3 is 15 amino acids. The chain's CDR3 is CASSGQGPYNSPLHF. The CDR3 nucleotides read TGTGCCAGCAGTGGACAGGGACCTTATAATTCACCCCTCCACTTT.

This clone has just a few counts. This chain links TRBV4-1 with TRBJ2-7, with 9 bases lining up with TRBD1. Germline CDR1 is MGHRA and CDR2 is YSYEKL. V lost 1 base, J lost 4 bases, and 5 bases stayed unmatched. CDR3 length: 15 amino acids. As DNA, the CDR3 is TGCGCCAGCAGCCAAGTCGGACAGGGGAAATACGAGCAGTACTTC. Translation gives CASSQVGQGKYEQYF.

V and J are TRBV4-1 and TRBJ2-3; no clear D. Trimming left V 4 bases short and J 3 bases short, with 11 bases between. CDR1 MGHRA and CDR2 YSYEKL come from the germline V gene. This CDR3 is 14 amino acids long. The CDR3 here is CASSLLPGTDTQYF. The CDR3 coding sequence is TGCGCCAGCAGCCTCCTCCCCGGTACAGATACGCAGTATTTT.

In this sample, this clone turned up a few times. This rearrangement joins TRBV7-9 to TRBJ2-1, with 14 bases that match TRBD2. J was trimmed by 5 bases and V by 5 bases; bases with no gene match: 5. Per germline, CDR1 SEHNR and CDR2 FQNEAQ (reference sequence). The CDR3 runs to 16 residues. The CDR3 is CASSPTGLAGDNEQFF. As DNA, the CDR3 is TGTGCCAGCAGCCCAACGGGACTAGCGGGGGACAATGAGCAGTTCTTC.

This clone was recorded a few times. The V and J genes are TRBV27 and TRBJ2-7; 7 bases match TRBD2. The CDR3 extends over 15 amino acids. V lost 2 bases to trimming and J lost 3 bases; unmatched junction nucleotides: 7. CDR1 is MNHEY, CDR2 SMNVEV, per germline (reference sequence). The CDR3 DNA reads as TGTGCCAGCAGTTTAGGGCGGGGGATGCACTACGAGCAGTACTTC. It specifies CASSLGRGMHYEQYF.

This sequence joins TRBV11-1 and TRBJ2-1; D might be TRBD2 (5 bases). Between the trimmed V and J ends, which lost 1 base and 1 base, there was a span of 11 bases. The germline V gene encodes CDR1 SGHAT and CDR2 FQDESV (reference sequence). This CDR3 region has 16 residues. For the CDR3, the DNA is TGTGCCAGCAGCTTAGGCGGGCTGCCTTCCTACAATGAGCAGTTCTTC. This encodes CASSLGGLPSYNEQFF.

The gene calls are TRBV5-4 and TRBJ2-7; tentatively, D is TRBD1 (7 bases). V lost 9 bases and J 0 bases, leaving 16 bases between the germline ends. Germline V gives CDR1 SGHNT, CDR2 YYREEE (reference sequence). This CDR3 contains 14 residues. CDR3 loop: CATAGGQPSYEQYF. CDR3 nucleotides: TGTGCCACCGCCGGGGGACAGCCCTCCTACGAGCAGTACTTC.

This clone was observed a few times. The V gene is TRBV5-6, the J gene TRBJ1-6, with a possible D match to TRBD1 (6 bases). Germline CDR1 SGHDT, CDR2 YYEEEE. CDR3 size: 15 residues. V lost 4 bases and J 5 bases, leaving 13 bases between the germline ends. For the CDR3, the DNA is TGTGCCAGCAGCGGGGTCCGGACAGATAATTCACCCCTCCACTTT. Its protein is CASSGVRTDNSPLHF.

V is TRBV5-4 and J is TRBJ2-1, with 7 bases aligning to TRBD1. CDR1 and CDR2 (germline): SGHNT, YYREEE (reference sequence). With V trimmed by 10 bases and J by 3 bases, 13 bases remained unmatched. This CDR3 contains 15 residues. CDR3 loop: CAYQPFPGGYNEQFF. As DNA, the CDR3 is TGTGCCTACCAGCCATTTCCAGGGGGCTACAATGAGCAGTTCTTC. Together with reference TRBV5-4 and TRBJ2-1, the CDR3 gives the full variable domain: ETGVTQSPTHLIKTRGQQVTLRCSSQSGHNTVSWYQQALGQGPQFIFQYYREEENGRGNFPPRFSGLQFPNYSSELNVNALELDDSALYLCAYQPFPGGYNEQFFGPGTRLTVL.

The V call is TRBV5-6, the J call TRBJ2-3; TRBD2 agrees at 12 bases. The CDR3 runs 15 residues. V dropped 4 bases and J dropped 1; count of bases not matched to a gene: 1. Germline CDR1 SGHDT, CDR2 YYEEEE. CDR3: CASSRTSGGTDTQYF. For the CDR3, the DNA is TGTGCCAGCAGCCGGACTAGCGGGGGCACAGATACGCAGTATTTT.

Comment on this clone: The same CDR3 arises from other DNA sequences in this sample as well. This rearrangement joins TRBV5-4 to TRBJ2-5; D perhaps matches TRBD2 (5 bases). Per the germline V gene, CDR1 is SGHNT and CDR2 is YYREEE (reference sequence). The V end lost 0 bases, the J end lost 5 bases, and 5 bases lay between the germline ends. The CDR3 runs 12 residues. CDR3 amino acids: CASSLGEETQYF. As DNA, the CDR3 is TGTGCCAGCAGCTTGGGGGAGGAGACCCAGTACTTC.

This clone has only one observation. The chain employs TRBV6-5 and TRBJ1-1, with D perhaps matching TRBD1 (5 bases). V lost 4 bases to trimming and J lost 3 bases, with 18 bases between them. The CDR3 has 16 residues. CDR1 is MNHEY and CDR2 is SVGAGI in the germline V gene. The CDR3 protein is CASSSGVWESDTEAFF. Written as DNA, the CDR3 is TGTGCCAGCAGTTCGGGGGTTTGGGAAAGCGACACTGAAGCTTTCTTT.

This chain links TRBV7-9 with TRBJ1-1; D ambiguous. The CDR3 is 11 residues long. V was trimmed by 7 bases and J by 6 bases, leaving 9 bases between them. Germline CDR1 SEHNR, CDR2 FQNEAQ (reference sequence). The chain's CDR3 is CASTLVAEAFF. Here the CDR3 DNA reads TGTGCCAGCACCCTTGTTGCTGAAGCTTTCTTT.

This clone was recorded a few times. V and J are TRBV5-1 and TRBJ2-7; D not certain. Trimming took 0 bases from V and 1 from J, leaving 2 bases between them. CDR3 length equals 12 residues. Germline CDR1 is SGHRS and CDR2 is YFSETQ. CDR3: CASSLVSYEQYF. CDR3 bases: TGCGCCAGCAGCTTGGTATCCTACGAGCAGTACTTC.

This sequence joins TRBV2 and TRBJ1-5; D gene ambiguous. From germline, CDR1 is SNHLY and CDR2 FYNNEI. V was pared by 5 bases and J by 8 bases, with 7 bases between. The CDR3 runs 11 residues. CDR3 amino acids: CASSLDEPQHF. The CDR3 DNA reads TGTGCCAGCAGTCTAGATGAGCCCCAGCATTTT.

The gene calls are TRBV9 and TRBJ1-1, with TRBD1 matching over 8 bases. CDR1 is SGDLS and CDR2 is YYNGEE in the germline V gene. Trimming removed 0 bases from V and 4 bases from J; junction bases left unmatched: 5. The CDR3 runs to 15 residues. CDR3 residues: CASSVANRGFTEAFF. The CDR3 DNA is TGTGCCAGCAGCGTAGCCAACAGGGGGTTCACTGAAGCTTTCTTT.

This clone turned up a few times. The chain combines TRBV9 with TRBJ2-5, with TRBD2 matching over 9 bases. Germline CDR1 reads SGDLS; CDR2 reads YYNGEE. The CDR3 sequence is 16 residues long. V lost 0 bases and J lost 5; bases outside the gene matches: 8. The CDR3 loop reads CASSVGNSGGRETQYF. CDR3 bases: TGTGCCAGCAGCGTAGGAAATAGCGGGGGAAGGGAGACCCAGTACTTC.

The CDR3 region is CASKGSRGEQYF. The CDR3 DNA is TGTGCCAGCAAGGGCAGCCGGGGCGAGCAGTACTTC. The chain employs TRBV6-5 and TRBJ2-7, with TRBD2 as a possible D gene (5 bases). Germline V gives CDR1 MNHEY, CDR2 SVGAGI. The V gene lost 7 bases and the J gene lost 6 bases, with 13 bases spanning the gap. The CDR3 contains 12 residues.

V usage is TRBV2 and J usage is TRBJ1-5, with 11 nucleotides matching TRBD1. CDR3 size: 13 residues. Germline V CDR1 and CDR2: SNHLY, FYNNEI. Losses at the gene ends were 6 bases for V and 7 bases for J; bases not matched to a gene: 2. The CDR3 protein is CASRGTGGQPQHF. The CDR3 bases are TGTGCCAGCAGGGGGACAGGGGGACAGCCCCAGCATTTT.